The 9 T cell receptor beta chains presented below share a single source sample, sequenced in a study of cytomegalovirus exposure and HLA in healthy donors. The primer mix had 60 Vbeta and 13 Jbeta primers. TCRdb's copy holds only in-frame clones and misses some; the assay was immunoSEQ multiplex PCR. The table includes 100,000 to 150,000 clones, roughly four fifths detected once. The material sequenced was PBMCs. The receptor source for this set is a man aged 45-60 years in good health and CMV-seronegative.

This clone was counted only a few times. The chain carries TRBV6-1 and TRBJ1-4; 7 positions agree with TRBD1. J gave up 10 bases and V 8 bases, and 7 bases lay outside the gene matches. CDR3 size: 12 residues. Germline V lookup: CDR1 MNHNS, CDR2 SASEGT. CDR3 in amino acids: CASGTVVGKLFF. CDR3 bases: TGTGCCAGCGGGACAGTGGTCGGAAAACTGTTTTTT.

The chain links TRBV4-1 to TRBJ2-7; 9 bases agree with TRBD1. Germline CDR1 MGHRA, CDR2 YSYEKL. The CDR3 is made up of 14 amino acids. V shed 0 bases and J 8 bases; nucleotides not matched to a gene: 5. The CDR3 loop reads CASSQDPGQGQQYF. In nucleotides, the CDR3 is TGCGCCAGCAGCCAAGATCCGGGACAGGGCCAGCAGTACTTC.

This clone was counted only a few times. V and J are TRBV6-5 and TRBJ1-6; D might be TRBD1 (6 bases). The germline V gene encodes CDR1 MNHEY and CDR2 SVGAGI. The CDR3 totals 15 residues. Between the trimmed V and J ends, which lost 1 base and 10 bases, there was a span of 14 bases. The CDR3 DNA is TGTGCCAGCAGTTACTACCGGGACACAGGCTCACCCCTCCACTTT. It yields the protein CASSYYRDTGSPLHF.

A few counts support this clone. This chain connects TRBV14 to TRBJ1-1, with TRBD1 as a possible D gene (5 bases). Per the germline V gene, CDR1 is SGHDN and CDR2 is FVKESK. The CDR3 is 14 amino acids. Trimming shortened V by 5 bases and J by 1 base, and 11 bases separated the two germline ends. The CDR3 reads CASSWGGENTEAFF. The CDR3 coding sequence is TGTGCCAGCAGCTGGGGGGGGGAGAACACTGAAGCTTTCTTT. Combining the CDR3 with reference TRBV14 and TRBJ1-1 gives the whole variable domain EAGVTQFPSHSVIEKGQTVTLRCDPISGHDNLYWYRRVMGKEIKFLLHFVKESKQDESGMPNNRFLAERTGGTYSTLKVQPAELEDSGVYFCASSWGGENTEAFFGQGTRLTVV.

This chain joins TRBV19 and TRBJ1-1, with a tentative D call TRBD1 (5 bases). Germline loops: CDR1 LNHDA, CDR2 SQIVND (reference sequence). There are 13 residues in the CDR3. V was cut by 7 bases and J by 4 bases, with 13 bases left in between. The CDR3 DNA reads TGTGCCAGTACCGCCTTGGGGGGCACTGAAGCTTTCTTT. Its protein is CASTALGGTEAFF.

This clone has more than one count but fewer than ten. The V call is TRBV5-1, the J call TRBJ1-2, with 8 bases matching TRBD1. The trim removed 4 bases at V and 3 bases at J, leaving 5 bases unmatched. The CDR3 runs to 14 residues. Germline V gene sequence: CDR1 SGHRS, CDR2 YFSETQ. CDR3 nucleotides: TGCGCCAGCAGCGTGCAGGGGGCGGACTATGGCTACACCTTC. Its translation is CASSVQGADYGYTF. Full variable domain (rest looked up from reference TRBV5-1 and TRBJ1-2): KAGVTQTPRYLIKTRGQQVTLSCSPISGHRSVSWYQQTPGQGLQFLFEYFSETQRNKGNFPGRFSGRQFSNSRSEMNVSTLELGDSALYLCASSVQGADYGYTFGSGTRLTVV.

This chain links TRBV4-2 with TRBJ2-1, with 12 bases fitting TRBD2. Germline CDR1 and CDR2: LGHNA and YNFKEQ. The CDR3 loop spans 18 amino acids. Trimming at V came to 3 bases and at J to 0 bases, leaving 6 bases not matched to a gene. The CDR3 DNA follows: TGTGCCAGCAGCCAGGGACTAGCGGGTGCCTTCTCCTACAATGAGCAGTTCTTC. Its translation is CASSQGLAGAFSYNEQFF.

This chain uses TRBV2 with TRBJ2-3; TRBD2 matches at 7 bases. The CDR3 spans 15 residues. J lost 0 bases, V lost 7 bases, and 7 bases had no gene match. Per the germline V gene, CDR1 is SNHLY and CDR2 is FYNNEI. DNA of the CDR3: TGTGCCAGCAAGCTCCGGGACTATAGCACAGATACGCAGTATTTT. The encoded protein is CASKLRDYSTDTQYF.

The V and J genes are TRBV18 and TRBJ2-1, with 8 positions matching TRBD1. Trimming removed 3 bases from V and 3 bases from J; junction bases left unmatched: 10. Germline CDR1 is KGHSH and CDR2 is LQKENI. This CDR3 contains 17 residues. DNA of the CDR3: TGTGCCAGCTCACCCCCGGACAGGGTCGATCTCTACAATGAGCAGTTCTTC. It codes for CASSPPDRVDLYNEQFF.